This passage covers 26 T cell receptor beta chains from one sample sequenced in a study of T cell responses to AZD1222 COVID-19 vaccine. Libraries were prepared by immunoSEQ multiplex PCR; TCRdb keeps only in-frame clonotypes and omits some of them. Here the sample spans 110,000 or so clones, about 88% being singletons. The source was peripheral blood, collected 28 days after the second AZD1222 dose. The receptors originated from an adult who received the AZD1222 COVID-19 vaccine.

The genes are TRBV29-1 and TRBJ1-1, with TRBD1 as a possible D gene (5 bases). Germline V gives CDR1 SQVTM, CDR2 ANQGSEA. The CDR3 totals 13 residues. Trimming cost V 4 bases and J 4 bases, with 13 bases left between them. CDR3 DNA sequence: TGCAGCGTTGGGGAAGGGGAGGGCACTGAAGCTTTCTTT. It encodes CSVGEGEGTEAFF.

The chain is built from TRBV7-8 and TRBJ2-1, with TRBD1 matching over 8 bases. Looked up from germline, CDR1 is SGHVS and CDR2 is FQNEAQ. This CDR3 has 16 residues. The junction had 8 bases not matched to a gene; V was cut back by 2 bases and J by 5 bases. The CDR3 bases are TGTGCCAGCAGCTTAAACAGGGGGTGGGCCGACAATGAGCAGTTCTTC. This sequence encodes CASSLNRGWADNEQFF.

The chain uses TRBV28 and TRBJ2-2; 9 bases are a match to TRBD1. The CDR3 totals 15 residues. Per germline, CDR1 MDHEN and CDR2 SYDVKM. J lost 6 bases, V lost 6 bases, and 8 bases had no gene match. The CDR3 here is CASSQGGQGSGELFF. The CDR3 DNA follows: TGTGCCAGCAGCCAGGGGGGACAGGGTTCCGGGGAGCTGTTTTTT.

This sequence joins TRBV18 and TRBJ2-2, with D possibly being TRBD1 (5 bases). This CDR3 has 15 residues. Germline-derived CDR1 and CDR2 are KGHSH and LQKENI. V lost 6 bases, J lost 2 bases, and 13 bases lay in between. This CDR3 is CASSPDRLNTGELFF. Here the CDR3 DNA reads TGTGCCAGCTCGCCCGACAGACTCAACACCGGGGAGCTGTTTTTT.

This chain joins TRBV20-1 and TRBJ2-7; TRBD2 is a possible D gene (5 bases). Trimming pared 5 bases from V and 6 bases from J, leaving 8 bases between. Germline lookup yields CDR1 DFQATT and CDR2 SNEGSKA (reference sequence). The CDR3 spans 10 residues. The CDR3 sequence is CSAPSREQYF. CDR3 DNA: TGCAGTGCTCCTAGCCGCGAGCAGTACTTC.

V gene TRBV19 combines with J gene TRBJ1-6; D is uncertain. Germline V gene data show CDR1 as LNHDA and CDR2 as SQIVND (reference sequence). CDR3 length equals 14 residues. V was trimmed by 9 bases and J by 0 bases, leaving 9 bases between them. CDR3 protein: CARDISSYNSPLHF. In nucleotides, the CDR3 is TGTGCCAGAGACATCAGCTCCTATAATTCACCCCTCCACTTT.

This rearrangement joins TRBV3-1 (or the pseudogene TRBV3-2) to TRBJ1-1; unclear D gene. Germline values: CDR1 LGHDT, CDR2 YNNKEL (reference sequence). V shed 1 base and J shed 6 bases, with 9 bases lying between them. This CDR3 region has 13 residues. The CDR3 loop reads CASSQGFGPEAFF. The CDR3 coding sequence is TGTGCCAGCAGCCAAGGATTTGGGCCTGAAGCTTTCTTT.

This clone was detected only once. This rearrangement joins TRBV30 to TRBJ1-5; tentatively, D is TRBD1 (5 bases). Per germline, CDR1 GTSNPN and CDR2 SVGIG (reference sequence). V was trimmed by 2 bases and J by 4 bases, leaving 12 bases between them. The CDR3 consists of 14 residues. The CDR3 region is CAWSIEAGNQPQHF. The CDR3 nucleotides read TGTGCCTGGAGTATAGAGGCAGGGAATCAGCCCCAGCATTTT.

In its sample, this clone was seen once. The same CDR3 is also encoded by other DNA sequences in this sample. The CDR3 DNA is TGTGCCAGCAGTTATGGGGACACTGAAGCTTTCTTT. It specifies CASSYGDTEAFF. The genes are TRBV6-5 and TRBJ1-1; no reliable D call. V was shortened by 3 bases and J by 3 bases, with 5 bases between the two germline ends. Germline V gene data show CDR1 as MNHEY and CDR2 as SVGAGI. CDR3 size: 12 residues.

The chain uses TRBV2 and TRBJ1-2; possibly TRBD1 for D (5 bases). This CDR3 is 13 amino acids long. V was cut by 6 bases and J by 7 bases, with 15 bases left in between. Germline loops: CDR1 SNHLY, CDR2 FYNNEI. Here the CDR3 reads CASRGSGISGYTF. DNA of the CDR3: TGTGCCAGCAGGGGCTCAGGGATAAGTGGCTACACCTTC.

This chain links TRBV3-1 (or the pseudogene TRBV3-2) with TRBJ1-3, with unresolved D. Germline assignment: CDR1 LGHDT and CDR2 YNNKEL (reference sequence). This CDR3 spans 16 amino acids. V dropped 2 bases and J dropped 0 bases, with 11 bases sitting between them. The CDR3 bases are TGTGCCAGCAGCCAAAGCGGGAGGTCCTCTGGAAACACCATATATTTT. Its protein is CASSQSGRSSGNTIYF.

The V and J genes are TRBV10-1 and TRBJ1-4; D gene uncertain. CDR1 and CDR2 (germline): WNHNN, SYGVQD (reference sequence). CDR3 size: 13 residues. Trimming cost V 3 bases and J 5 bases, with 7 bases left between them. This CDR3 is CASSEQLNEKLFF. For the CDR3, the DNA is TGCGCCAGCAGTGAACAGCTAAATGAAAAACTGTTTTTT.

In nucleotides, the CDR3 is TGTGCCAGCAGCTGGGGGCGTTACGAGCAGTACTTC. It codes for CASSWGRYEQYF. The rearrangement links TRBV5-6 to TRBJ2-7, with TRBD1 as a possible D gene (6 bases). Germline CDR1 reads SGHDT; CDR2 reads YYEEEE. The CDR3 runs to 12 residues. The V and J ends lost 3 bases and 4 bases respectively, with 8 bases between them.

The chain couples TRBV30 to TRBJ2-7, with a tentative D call TRBD1 (5 bases). The germline V gene has CDR1 GTSNPN and CDR2 SVGIG (reference sequence). The CDR3 sequence is 12 residues long. V was shortened by 0 bases and J by 4 bases, with 7 bases between the two germline ends. The CDR3 DNA reads TGTGCCTGGAGTGTACAGGTTTACGAGCAGTACTTC. Translating gives CAWSVQVYEQYF.

The V gene is TRBV7-2, the J gene TRBJ1-4; 7 positions match TRBD1. Germline V gene sequence: CDR1 SGHTA, CDR2 FQGNSA. The trim removed 2 bases at V and 8 bases at J, leaving 8 bases unmatched. The CDR3 contains 15 residues. CDR3 amino acids: CASSLTGTAGEKLFF. For the CDR3, the DNA is TGTGCCAGCAGCTTAACCGGGACAGCAGGCGAAAAACTGTTTTTT.

The gene calls are TRBV6-6 and TRBJ1-4; D ambiguous. The CDR3 is made up of 15 amino acids. From germline, CDR1 is MNHNY and CDR2 SVGAGI (reference sequence). V was cut by 6 bases and J by 3 bases, with 14 bases left in between. The CDR3 region has the DNA TGTGCCAGCAGCAACACGGGGAGGGCTAATGAAAAACTGTTTTTT. Translated, it gives CASSNTGRANEKLFF.

The CDR3 protein is CASSPSQGNYGYTF. The DNA for the CDR3 is TGTGCCAGCTCACCATCCCAGGGAAACTATGGCTACACCTTC. The chain couples TRBV18 to TRBJ1-2, with D possibly TRBD1 on 5 matching bases. The CDR3 covers 14 residues. V was pared by 2 bases and J by 2 bases, with 9 bases between. Germline lookup yields CDR1 KGHSH and CDR2 LQKENI.

V and J are TRBV2 and TRBJ1-1; TRBD1 is a possible D gene (5 bases). The V end was cut by 6 bases, the J end by 1 base, with 9 bases between. In germline, CDR1 is SNHLY, CDR2 FYNNEI. The CDR3 loop spans 13 amino acids. The DNA for the CDR3 is TGTGCCAGCAGCCAAGACAGGAACACTGAAGCTTTCTTT. Protein sequence: CASSQDRNTEAFF.

The chain combines TRBV2 with TRBJ2-2, with D tentatively TRBD2 (5 bases). CDR3 length: 15 residues. Per the germline V gene, CDR1 is SNHLY and CDR2 is FYNNEI. Deletions cut 5 bases from V and 5 bases from J, with 15 bases between. Here the CDR3 reads CASSLTSRGTGELFF. The CDR3 DNA reads TGTGCCAGCAGTCTGACCAGCCGGGGAACCGGGGAGCTGTTTTTT.

The rearrangement links TRBV4-3 to TRBJ1-2, with D uncertain. V was trimmed by 5 bases and J by 4 bases, leaving 20 bases between them. The CDR3 loop spans 16 amino acids. Per germline, CDR1 LGHNA and CDR2 YSLEER. CDR3 amino acids: CASSYSPPGQFYGYTF. CDR3 in DNA: TGCGCCAGCAGCTATTCTCCCCCCGGGCAGTTCTATGGCTACACCTTC.

The V gene is TRBV6-5, the J gene TRBJ1-6; tentatively, D is TRBD1 (6 bases). V shed 2 bases and J shed 13 bases, with 9 bases lying between them. CDR1 and CDR2 from the germline V gene are MNHEY and SVGAGI. The CDR3 runs to 12 residues. Written as DNA, the CDR3 is TGTGCCAGCAGTTACCGGGGGGCTCCCCTCCACTTT. Protein sequence: CASSYRGAPLHF.

The chain links TRBV2 to TRBJ1-1; D gene ambiguous. The CDR3 has 13 residues. The V end lost 4 bases, the J end lost 0 bases, and 6 bases lay between the germline ends. Germline CDR1 reads SNHLY; CDR2 reads FYNNEI. Here the CDR3 reads CASSAEVNTEAFF. The CDR3 coding sequence is TGTGCCAGCAGTGCGGAGGTGAACACTGAAGCTTTCTTT.

The rearrangement joins TRBV12-3 or TRBV12-4 to TRBJ1-2, with unresolved D. This CDR3 spans 13 amino acids. V shed 5 bases and J shed 8 bases, with 15 bases lying between them. This chain's CDR3 is CASSRDLGSGYTF. CDR3 nucleotides: TGTGCCAGCAGTCGGGATTTAGGGAGCGGCTACACCTTC.

The chain joins TRBV4-3 to TRBJ2-2, with D unresolved. The CDR3 totals 14 residues. V was trimmed by 0 bases and J by 6 bases, leaving 8 bases between them. Germline-derived CDR1 and CDR2 are LGHNA and YSLEER. The CDR3 DNA follows: TGCGCCAGCAGCCAAGAGTGGTTCGCCGGGGAGCTGTTTTTT. This gives the protein CASSQEWFAGELFF.

This chain joins TRBV30 and TRBJ1-1, with TRBD1 as a possible D gene (5 bases). The germline V gene has CDR1 GTSNPN and CDR2 SVGIG (reference sequence). This CDR3 comprises 14 residues. V shed 3 bases and J shed 5 bases, with 16 bases lying between them. In DNA, the CDR3 is TGTGCCTGGAGCCGCGGGGGAGAGGAGACTGAAGCTTTCTTT. This translates into CAWSRGGEETEAFF.

This clone qualifies as medium-sized. This sequence joins TRBV19 and TRBJ2-1; tentatively, D is TRBD1 (8 bases). CDR1 and CDR2 from the germline V gene are LNHDA and SQIVND (reference sequence). V was trimmed by 4 bases and J by 4 bases, leaving 14 bases between them. The CDR3 has 15 residues. This CDR3 reads CASSTTGGGYNEQFF. In DNA form, the CDR3 reads TGTGCCAGTAGTACTACAGGGGGAGGGTACAATGAGCAGTTCTTC.